Included here is one T cell receptor (beta chain) sequence, with context. What it binds is unknown. The data were produced by immunoSEQ multiplex PCR, yet TCRdb's version contains in-frame clones alone and is incomplete. The data contain tens of thousands of clones, 75% to 90% of them seen just once; the ten biggest clones take up nearly 7.5%. The data were obtained in a study of OX40 agonist ivuxolimab in advanced cancers. Study results and limitations: Researchers report that CD8+ T cells had, on average, more expanded clones than CD4+.

The J segment lost 3 bases and the V segment lost 5 bases, leaving 9 bases of the junction unmatched. The germline V gene has CDR1 MNHNY and CDR2 SVGAGI (reference sequence). The CDR3 sequence is 16 residues long. The clonotype comes from an adult with an advanced solid tumor such as melanoma, head and neck, liver or kidney cancer. The chain carries TRBV6-6 and TRBJ1-1; 10 positions match TRBD1. Specimen: CD4+ or CD8+ T cells sorted from blood, collected in a trial of the OX40 agonist ivuxolimab. CDR3: CASSPRQGAGDTEAFF. In DNA form, the CDR3 reads TGTGCCAGCAGTCCCCGACAGGGGGCAGGAGACACTGAAGCTTTCTTT.